This TCR beta chain was sequenced for a study of PD-L1 blockade in urothelial cancer. Looking at the study overall: Analyses used blood from 3 weeks (second dose) and 6 weeks after treatment start.

As for this clone: Antigen: not known.

Study conclusions and caveats: Pretreatment peripheral blood TCR clonality that fell below the median predicted better survival among the patients studied.

Noted time point: pretreatment peripheral blood. Germline V gives CDR1 SGHVS, CDR2 FQNEAQ. V lost 6 bases, J lost 8 bases, and 19 bases lay in between. The CDR3 sequence is 15 residues long. Clones were sequenced by immunoSEQ multiplex PCR, and TCRdb holds only the in-frame ones, with some missing. Of 58,000 or so clones detected, around 86% appear once; the ten largest clones hold 3.2%. This sequence joins TRBV7-8 and TRBJ1-4; tentatively, D is TRBD1 (6 bases). Specimen: PBMCs, collected around atezolizumab (anti-PD-L1) treatment. The clonotype was recovered from a man aged 65 to 85 with urothelial cancer. The CDR3 DNA reads TGTGCCAGCAGTCAAACTGGCGGGGGGCACGAAAAACTGTTTTTT. This translates into CASSQTGGGHEKLFF.